This T cell receptor (beta chain) was profiled in a study of blood T cell repertoires in COVID-19. Background on the study: Sites across the United States, Italy and Spain contributed samples from acute and convalescent COVID-19.

In the original processing: It was from reference gene primer amplification that nucleated cell counts were estimated. Sequenced by immunoSEQ multiplex PCR; TCRdb stores in-frame clones only, minus some. V and J calls and clone size come straight from that table; D and trimming were deduced from the DNA. The sample has about 95,000 clones; 84% are singletons. This clonotype was sampled from a human donor in a cohort sampled during active COVID-19. The sequenced sample consisted of peripheral blood.

The DNA for the CDR3 is TGCGCCAGCGGGGAATGGGGGGATAGCACAGATACGCAGTATTTT. Translation gives CASGEWGDSTDTQYF. The rearrangement joins TRBV5-1 to TRBJ2-3; D possibly corresponds to TRBD2 (6 bases). Germline lookup yields CDR1 SGHRS and CDR2 YFSETQ. The CDR3 contains 15 residues. V shed 7 bases and J shed 0 bases, with 15 bases lying between them.